This T cell receptor beta chain was profiled in a study of blood T cell repertoires in COVID-19. Across the whole study: Samples came from the United States, Italy and Spain, spanning acute and convalescent COVID-19. The analysed material was cDNA or gDNA that came from T cells, B-cell-depleted T cells, or PBMCs.

Original processing notes: Amplified reference gene primers provided the basis for estimating nucleated cell counts. Sequencing was performed with immunoSEQ multiplex PCR; in TCRdb, only in-frame clones are kept and a portion is missing. V and J calls and clone size follow that table, whereas D and trimming were derived from the DNA. The sample has about 95,000 clones, 80% to 95% seen once; the top ten hold approximately 4.1%. V lost 6 bases, J lost 7 bases, and 5 bases stayed unmatched. The CDR3 is made up of 13 amino acids. The germline CDR1 and CDR2 sequences are SQVTM and ANQGSEA. V is TRBV29-1 and J is TRBJ2-1; TRBD1 matches 11 bases. Sequences were obtained from peripheral blood. This receptor was taken from a woman between 45 and 60 years old in a cohort sampled during active COVID-19. This CDR3 is CSVRTGGLNEQFF. CDR3 nucleotides: TGCAGCGTACGGACAGGGGGCTTGAATGAGCAGTTCTTC.